This TCR beta chain is from a study of CD8+CD57+ T cells in acquired aplastic anemia (dated by TCRdb to the late 2010s). Looking at the study overall: DNA extracted from sorted CD4+ and CD8+ cells had a mean of around 3 ug, with a range of roughly 0.17 to 27.4 ug. CD8+CD57+ expansion was defined as frequency above the mean frequency observed in healthy subjects.

Beyond this particular receptor, the publication reports: Patients and healthy controls showed no significant difference in CD8+ Simpson's diversity (P=0.060). Although roughly 30 CD8+ CDR3 sequences were shared by patients and controls, these sequences appeared highly expressed in patients and within the immunodominant clones of patients.

V is cut back by 4 bases and J by 10 bases, with 10 bases in the junction unmatched. The CDR3, from cysteine to phenylalanine, totals 14 residues. Only the CDR3 part of the read is kept: 42 bases, read in frame from the first base. For CDR1 and CDR2, the germline V gene lists SGDLS and YYNGEE. Comments on this clonotype: No antigen is known for it. No base quality values were provided; no much bigger clone lies one nucleotide off.

TCR beta VDJ combination and CDR3 sequence profiling used genomic DNA as the template. TCR repertoire sequencing was run on an Illumina HiSeq 2000. In the paper's pipeline: Repertoires were assessed using TRBV/TRBJ rearrangement plots, CDR3 size and DJ length profiles, and Simpson's diversity index. The most abundant DNA sequence in the deep sequencing data was taken as the immunodominant clone. CDR3 amino acid sequences were screened for sharing across subjects and compared with published repertoires and the VDJdb database. Starting from the raw public reads, TCRdb applied fastp trimming at Q25, assembled clones with MiXCR and retained in-frame beta chains. One record per CDR3 amino acid sequence lists the most common genes and DNA. The V and J calls come from TCRdb's annotation, not from the publication. The sample yields some 170,000 distinct CDR3 sequences; roughly 65% were counted once. The biggest ten clones account for 40% to 50% of the sample.

Expansion of CD8+CD57+ cells had been shown by flow cytometry in the patients chosen for sequencing. All patients had severe acquired aplastic anemia diagnosed by International Study of Aplastic Anemia and Agranulocytosis and Camitta criteria. Patients had received no therapy at the time of blood sampling. TCR repertoires of sorted CD4+ and CD8+ blood T cells from severe aplastic anemia patients and healthy subjects were deep-sequenced in the study. Patients were enrolled under clinicaltrials.gov protocols 00001620, 01623167, 00001397, 00071045, 00081523 and 00961064 in the USA. Ficoll-Paque density gradient centrifugation was used to isolate peripheral blood mononuclear cells. Before DNA was extracted, CD4+ and CD8+ T cells were sorted using either FACS or magnetic beads.

Sample: sorted CD4+, CD8+, or CD8+CD57+ T cells (not recorded which) from PBMCs. The origin of this receptor is a human donor with aplastic anemia. This receptor chain uses TRBV9 and TRBJ2-1, and TRBD2 aligns with 8 junction nucleotides. The CDR3 reads as follows: CASSLRGAGVEQFF. The DNA sequence is TGTGCCAGCAGCCTCCGGGGAGCGGGAGTAGAGCAGTTCTTC.